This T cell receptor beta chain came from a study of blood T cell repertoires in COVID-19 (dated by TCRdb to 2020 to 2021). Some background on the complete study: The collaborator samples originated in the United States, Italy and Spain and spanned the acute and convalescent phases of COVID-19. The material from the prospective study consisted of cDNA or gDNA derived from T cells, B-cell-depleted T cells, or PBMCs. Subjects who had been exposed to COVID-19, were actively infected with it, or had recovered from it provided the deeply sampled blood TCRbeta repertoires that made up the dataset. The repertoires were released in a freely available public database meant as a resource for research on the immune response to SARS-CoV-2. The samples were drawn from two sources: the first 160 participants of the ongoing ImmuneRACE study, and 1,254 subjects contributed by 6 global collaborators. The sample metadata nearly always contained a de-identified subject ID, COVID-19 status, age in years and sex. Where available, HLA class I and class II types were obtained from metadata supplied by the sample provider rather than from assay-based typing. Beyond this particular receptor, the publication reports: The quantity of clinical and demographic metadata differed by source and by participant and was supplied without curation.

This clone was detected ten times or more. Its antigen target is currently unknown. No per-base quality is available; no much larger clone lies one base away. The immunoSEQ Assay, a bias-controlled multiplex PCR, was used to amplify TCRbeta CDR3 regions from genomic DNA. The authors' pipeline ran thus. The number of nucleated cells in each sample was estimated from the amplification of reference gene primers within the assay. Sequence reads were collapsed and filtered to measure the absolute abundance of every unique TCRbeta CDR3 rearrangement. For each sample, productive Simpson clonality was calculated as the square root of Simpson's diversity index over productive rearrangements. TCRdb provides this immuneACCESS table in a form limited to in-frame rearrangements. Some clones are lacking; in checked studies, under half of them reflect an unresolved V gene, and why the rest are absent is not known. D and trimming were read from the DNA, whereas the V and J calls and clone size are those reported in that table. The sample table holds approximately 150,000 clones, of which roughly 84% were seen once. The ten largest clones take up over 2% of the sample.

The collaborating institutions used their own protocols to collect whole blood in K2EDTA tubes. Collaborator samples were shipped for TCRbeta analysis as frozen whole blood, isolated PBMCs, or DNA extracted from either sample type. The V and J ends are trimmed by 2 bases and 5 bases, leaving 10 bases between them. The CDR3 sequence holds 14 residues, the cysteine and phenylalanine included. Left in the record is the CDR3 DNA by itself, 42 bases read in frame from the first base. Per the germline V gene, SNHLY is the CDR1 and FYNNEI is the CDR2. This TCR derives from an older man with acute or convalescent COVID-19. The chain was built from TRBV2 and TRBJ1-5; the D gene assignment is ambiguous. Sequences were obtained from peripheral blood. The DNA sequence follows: TGTGCCAGCAGTGAACTTCGCGGAGATCAGCCCCAGCATTTT. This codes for CASSELRGDQPQHF.